This T cell receptor (beta chain) was obtained from a study of CD39 and CD103 CD8 tumor-infiltrating T cells. Study summary: An ovarian cancer patient and a couple of HNSCC patients had repertoire comparisons shown.

The table came from immunoSEQ multiplex PCR; TCRdb's copy has only in-frame clones and leaves some out. The sample comprises about 1,500 clones, less than 70% of which are singletons, and about 24% rests with the top ten. Study-level results: DP CD8 TILs seemed more oligoclonal than DN, SP and blood memory CD8.

In the case of this clone: Its specificity is not known. One end of the junction fails to match germline, which may point to a read error.

Germline-derived CDR1 and CDR2 are MDHEN and SYDVKM. The CDR3 is made up of 10 amino acids. The sequenced material came from CD39- CD103+ CD8+ T cells sorted from the tumor. Subset noted: CD103+CD39- single-positive CD45RA- CD8 T cells. This chain joins TRBV28 and TRBJ2-5; D call uncertain. The sequence derives from a human donor with head and neck squamous cell carcinoma. The CDR3 here is CAGSRETQYF. CDR3 nucleotide sequence: TGTGCCGGCAGCCGCGAGACCCAGTACTTC. Filled out from reference TRBV28 and TRBJ2-5, the complete variable domain reads DVKVTQSSRYLVKRTGEKVFLECVQDMDHENMFWYRQDPGLGLRLIYFSYDVKMKEKGDIPEGYSVSREKKERFSLILESASTNQTSMYLCAGSRETQYFGPGTRLLVL.